These 15 T cell receptor beta chains originate from one sample sequenced in a study of blood T cell repertoires in COVID-19. The data were produced by immunoSEQ multiplex PCR, yet TCRdb's version contains in-frame clones alone and is incomplete. The profile shows about 210,000 clones, 85% to 90% of them singletons. The sample taken for sequencing was peripheral blood. The receptor set was obtained from a man aged 18 to 30 with active or convalescent COVID-19.

This sequence joins TRBV14 and TRBJ2-7, with TRBD2 matching 8 bases. V was pared by 3 bases and J by 6 bases, with 10 bases of the junction left unmatched. CDR1 is SGHDN and CDR2 is FVKESK in the germline V gene. The CDR3 spans 15 residues. The CDR3 nucleotides read TGTGCCAGCAGCCACCGCTGGAGCGGGAGCCCCGAGCAGTACTTC. Translation gives CASSHRWSGSPEQYF. The complete variable domain, with remaining parts taken from reference TRBV14 and TRBJ2-7, reads EAGVTQFPSHSVIEKGQTVTLRCDPISGHDNLYWYRRVMGKEIKFLLHFVKESKQDESGMPNNRFLAERTGGTYSTLKVQPAELEDSGVYFCASSHRWSGSPEQYFGPGTRLTVT.

The rearrangement links TRBV5-1 to TRBJ1-6, with D perhaps matching TRBD1 (5 bases). This CDR3 has 14 amino acids. V gave up 0 bases and J gave up 10 bases, with 11 bases separating them. Germline CDR1 and CDR2: SGHRS and YFSETQ. In DNA form, the CDR3 reads TGCGCCAGCAGCTTGGTGCAGGGAGGGTCACCCCTCCACTTT. Its protein product is CASSLVQGGSPLHF.

The gene calls are TRBV4-1 and TRBJ2-7; 9 nucleotides line up with TRBD1. V shed 4 bases and J 7 bases; nucleotides not matched to a gene: 11. This CDR3 has 15 amino acids. Germline V gives CDR1 MGHRA, CDR2 YSYEKL. CDR3 sequence: CASSREGQGTGEQYF. CDR3 bases: TGCGCCAGCAGCCGAGAGGGACAGGGTACGGGAGAGCAGTACTTC.

This clone was counted a single time. The chain uses TRBV7-6 and TRBJ2-7, with D unclear. V dropped 1 base and J dropped 3 bases, with 7 bases sitting between them. Germline V gives CDR1 SGHVS, CDR2 FNYEAQ. The CDR3 sequence is 13 residues long. This chain's CDR3 is CASSLGQFYEQYF. In nucleotides, the CDR3 is TGTGCCAGCAGCTTAGGGCAGTTCTACGAGCAGTACTTC.

The chain joins TRBV28 to TRBJ2-7; the match to TRBD1 covers 8 bases. J gave up 7 bases and V 2 bases, and 13 bases lay outside the gene matches. CDR1 is MDHEN, CDR2 SYDVKM, per germline. The CDR3 spans 16 residues. This chain's CDR3 is CASSLRGQVLGGEQYF. The CDR3 DNA reads TGTGCCAGCAGTTTAAGGGGACAGGTACTTGGCGGAGAGCAGTACTTC.

CDR3 protein: CASSLTSSGMGTDTQYF. CDR3 bases: TGTGCCAGCAGCTTAACCTCTAGCGGGATGGGCACAGATACGCAGTATTTT. V gene TRBV7-3 combines with J gene TRBJ2-3, with 9 bases aligning to TRBD2. CDR3 size: 17 residues. Germline V CDR1 and CDR2: SGHTA, FQGTGA. Trimming removed 0 bases from V and 1 base from J; junction bases left unmatched: 5.

V is TRBV10-2 and J is TRBJ2-4; perhaps TRBD2 as D (6 bases). The CDR3 is 17 residues long. In germline, CDR1 is WSHSY, CDR2 SAAADI. V lost 0 bases to trimming and J lost 3 bases, with 15 bases between them. The CDR3 sequence: CASSESMAGRVKNIQYF. The CDR3 nucleotides are TGCGCCAGCAGTGAGTCGATGGCGGGAAGGGTCAAAAACATTCAGTACTTC.

The chain has TRBV6-6 and TRBJ1-6; 10 bases are a match to TRBD1. With V trimmed by 2 bases and J by 10 bases, 5 bases remained unmatched. The CDR3 totals 15 residues. CDR1 MNHNY and CDR2 SVGAGI come from the germline V gene (reference sequence). In DNA, the CDR3 is TGTGCCAGCAGTTACACGGACAGGGGGTCCTCACCCCTCCACTTT. Translated, it gives CASSYTDRGSSPLHF.

The chain's CDR3 is CASSSFNYGGNEQFF. Here the CDR3 DNA reads TGTGCCAGCAGCTCGTTCAATTACGGGGGAAATGAGCAGTTCTTC. The V and J genes are TRBV7-6 and TRBJ2-1; D might be TRBD2 (6 bases). Germline values: CDR1 SGHVS, CDR2 FNYEAQ. Trimming left V 4 bases short and J 7 bases short, with 17 bases between. The CDR3 is made up of 15 amino acids.

This clone was seen a single time. The chain joins TRBV7-6 to TRBJ2-1; 7 nucleotides align to TRBD2. This CDR3 spans 14 amino acids. Germline CDR1 is SGHVS and CDR2 is FNYEAQ. J lost 6 bases, V lost 0 bases, and 2 bases had no gene match. The CDR3 sequence: CASSLAGGINEQFF. The CDR3 DNA reads TGTGCCAGCAGCTTAGCGGGAGGGATCAATGAGCAGTTCTTC.

V gene TRBV7-2 combines with J gene TRBJ2-1, with 9 bases aligning to TRBD1. CDR3 length equals 15 residues. The germline V gene encodes CDR1 SGHTA and CDR2 FQGNSA. After removal of 6 bases from V and 9 bases from J, the junction contained 12 bases not matched to a gene. The CDR3 sequence: CASRDGQGTSSEQFF. The CDR3 nucleotides are TGTGCCAGCAGAGATGGACAGGGGACATCGAGTGAGCAGTTCTTC.

The V and J genes are TRBV5-1 and TRBJ2-7, with D tentatively TRBD1 (6 bases). From germline, CDR1 is SGHRS and CDR2 YFSETQ. Trimming left V 4 bases short and J 1 base short, with 12 bases between. This CDR3 spans 14 amino acids. The CDR3, as DNA: TGCGCCAGCAGCCCTCTGGGACATTCCTACGAGCAGTACTTC. Protein: CASSPLGHSYEQYF.

V gene TRBV28 combines with J gene TRBJ2-6; tentatively, D is TRBD1 (6 bases). CDR1 is MDHEN and CDR2 is SYDVKM in the germline V gene. The CDR3 totals 17 residues. V was pared by 3 bases and J by 1 base, with 13 bases between. For the CDR3, the DNA is TGTGCCAGCAGTTTCTCCAGGGGTTCGTCTGGGGCCAACGTCCTGACTTTC. Protein sequence: CASSFSRGSSGANVLTF.

This chain connects TRBV4-3 to TRBJ2-7; 8 nucleotides agree with TRBD1. The germline V gene has CDR1 LGHNA and CDR2 YSLEER. The V and J ends lost 4 bases and 7 bases, in that order; junction bases with no gene match: 9. The CDR3 runs 14 residues. The CDR3 region has the DNA TGCGCCAGCAGCCCCGGGACAGGCGATTTTGAGCAGTACTTC. Translation gives CASSPGTGDFEQYF.

The DNA for the CDR3 is TGTGCCAGCCGCGACAGACTAGCGGGAGGGGATGAGCAGTTCTTC. This codes for CASRDRLAGGDEQFF. The rearrangement links TRBV27 to TRBJ2-1; 14 positions agree with TRBD2. Trimming cost V 8 bases and J 8 bases; bases outside gene matches: 8. The CDR3 covers 15 residues. The germline V gene has CDR1 MNHEY and CDR2 SMNVEV (reference sequence).